What follows is one TCR beta chain and its context. The data derive from a study of cytomegalovirus exposure and HLA in healthy donors. V shed 4 bases, J shed 6 bases, and the junction held 8 bases outside the gene matches. Germline V gives CDR1 SGHTA, CDR2 FQGNSA. This CDR3 has 14 residues. With 60 Vbeta and 13 Jbeta primers, the PCR was carried out. The repertoire was sequenced with immunoSEQ multiplex PCR; TCRdb's copy has only in-frame clones and lacks some. The sample table sets out roughly 71,000 clones. The material sequenced was PBMCs. The genes are TRBV7-2 and TRBJ1-1, with 7 bases aligning to TRBD1. This TCR was sampled from a woman in her thirties or forties in good health and CMV-seropositive. CDR3 bases: TGTGCCAGCAGCTCCGACAGGGAGTCGGCTGAAGCTTTCTTT. Protein: CASSSDRESAEAFF. The variable domain in full, with the rest retrieved from reference TRBV7-2 and TRBJ1-1, is GAGVSQSPSNKVTEKGKDVELRCDPISGHTALYWYRQSLGQGLEFLIYFQGNSAPDKSGLPSDRFSAERTGGSVSTLTIQRTQQEDSAVYLCASSSDRESAEAFFGQGTRLTVV.